The 7 T cell receptor beta chains in this list originate from one sample, sequenced in a study of identical twins (dated by TCRdb to about 2016). To prepare the library, 5' RACE was applied. Sequenced using an Illumina HiSeq 2000. TCRdb ran its own pipeline on the public reads, namely fastp trimming at Q25 and MiXCR clone calling, and kept in-frame beta chains. Each entry is one CDR3 protein sequence, shown with its most common DNA and genes. Recorded for this sample are 520,000 or so distinct CDR3 sequences; 20% to 25% of them occurred a single time. Roughly 0.91% of the sample comes from the top ten. These data were also filed under a second study, of T cells expressing NK-cell markers.

The sequencing sample was made of CD4+ T cells sorted from blood. These receptors were taken from a woman aged 18-35 years in good health.

The chain links TRBV5-6 to TRBJ1-2; no clear D. The V gene lost 6 bases and the J gene lost 0 bases, with 6 bases spanning the gap. CDR1 and CDR2 (germline): SGHDT, YYEEEE. The CDR3 runs 12 residues. In DNA, the CDR3 is TGTGCCAGCACGCACTCTAACTATGGCTACACCTTC. Encoded protein: CASTHSNYGYTF.

This clonotype was picked up a small number of times. The rearrangement links TRBV6-5 to TRBJ2-5; D is undetermined. Trimming removed 2 bases at V and 5 bases at J, with 6 bases between. CDR1 and CDR2 (germline): MNHEY, SVGAGI. This CDR3 has 12 amino acids. The CDR3 region is CASSYNRETQYF. CDR3 coding DNA: TGTGCCAGCAGTTACAACCGGGAGACCCAGTACTTC.

This clonotype was seen a handful of times. This rearrangement joins TRBV20-1 to TRBJ2-1; D might be TRBD2 (6 bases). Per germline, CDR1 DFQATT and CDR2 SNEGSKA (reference sequence). Trimming removed 6 bases at V and 3 bases at J, with 18 bases between. This CDR3 comprises 15 residues. The CDR3 reads CSARRSSGLYNEQFF. CDR3 nucleotides: TGCAGTGCGAGACGGTCCAGCGGGCTCTACAATGAGCAGTTCTTC.

The chain employs TRBV24-1 and TRBJ2-2; a weak D match, TRBD1 (5 bases). The germline V gene has CDR1 KGHDR and CDR2 SFDVKD. Trimming stripped 10 bases from V and 3 bases from J, with 8 bases between. This CDR3 region has 12 residues. The CDR3 sequence: CATQGDTGELFF. DNA of the CDR3: TGTGCCACTCAGGGTGACACCGGGGAGCTGTTTTTT.

The rearrangement joins TRBV12-3 or TRBV12-4 to TRBJ1-1, with D unresolved. V dropped 6 bases and J dropped 6 bases, with 20 bases sitting between them. CDR3 size: 15 residues. Here the CDR3 DNA reads TGTGCCAGCAGCTTCTTTGGGTCGAGTCGATCTGAAGCTTTCTTT. This codes for CASSFFGSSRSEAFF.

This clonotype appeared a few times. This chain links TRBV11-2 with TRBJ2-1, with 12 bases fitting TRBD2. Germline CDR1 reads SGHAT; CDR2 reads FQNNGV. The CDR3 runs 20 residues. With V trimmed by 5 bases and J by 0 bases, 14 bases remained unmatched. CDR3 coding DNA: TGTGCCAGCAGCCCCGCTCCGGGACTAGCGGGTAAGAGCTCCTACAATGAGCAGTTCTTC. This gives the protein CASSPAPGLAGKSSYNEQFF.

CDR3 nucleotides: TGTGCCAGCAGCCGCAGGACCGTGACCTACGAGCAGTACTTC. Translation gives CASSRRTVTYEQYF. This sequence joins TRBV21-1 and TRBJ2-7. TRBV21-1 is a documented pseudogene. The length of the CDR3 is 14 residues.